The rows below give T cell receptor beta chains drawn from one sample of a study of beta chain features in type 1 diabetes. Assay used: immunoSEQ multiplex PCR; TCRdb lists only in-frame clones, some missing. The sample holds approximately 140,000 clones, 48% seen once. Sequencing was done on a sample of Tregs from blood. The origin of the receptors is a man younger than 35 in good health. CDR3s include the opening cysteine and the closing phenylalanine or tryptophan. Fields, in order: J gene, clone size, D gene, V gene, CDR3 protein, CDR3 DNA. D genes are given only for firm matches. Where a row states a size, it is once, few, many or the class of an expanded clone; other rows omit it.

>TRBJ2-6|few|.|TRBV7-3
CASSPIGGAGRLSGANVLTF
TGTGCCAGCAGCCCCATCGGAGGGGCAGGAAGGCTCTCTGGGGCCAACGTCCTGACTTTC
>TRBJ1-2|.|.|TRBV9
CASSVDGVYGYTF
TGTGCCAGCAGCGTAGACGGGGTCTATGGCTACACCTTC
>TRBJ2-1|.|TRBD2|TRBV7-9
CASSQGLAGESEQFF
TGTGCCAGCAGCCAGGGACTAGCGGGAGAGAGTGAGCAGTTCTTC
>TRBJ1-5|.|.|TRBV5-4
CASSPGGGVNQPQHF
TGTGCCAGCAGCCCGGGGGGTGGGGTCAATCAGCCCCAGCATTTT
>TRBJ1-1|.|.|TRBV5-6
CASSSLNRVNTEAFF
TGTGCCAGCAGCTCGTTGAACAGAGTGAACACTGAAGCTTTCTTT
>TRBJ2-3|.|TRBD2|TRBV9
CASSVRSGGPLADTQYF
TGTGCCAGCAGCGTAAGGAGCGGGGGACCCTTGGCGGATACGCAGTATTTT
>TRBJ2-7|.|.|TRBV7-2
CASSLTSYYEQYF
TGTGCCAGCAGTCTTACTAGTTACTACGAGCAGTACTTC
>TRBJ2-7|.|TRBD2|TRBV25-1
CASTDQGGRSGEQYF
TGTGCCAGCACAGACCAGGGCGGGAGGTCGGGGGAGCAGTACTTC
>TRBJ2-1|few|.|TRBV5-4
CASSQGLWAGNEQFF
TGTGCCAGCAGCCAGGGGTTATGGGCAGGCAATGAGCAGTTCTTC
>TRBJ2-1|.|.|TRBV20-1
CSASAGNEQFF
TGCAGTGCTAGCGCCGGCAATGAGCAGTTCTTC
>TRBJ1-2|.|.|TRBV11-2
CASSPRQTLTNYGYTF
TGTGCCAGCAGTCCCAGACAGACCCTTACTAACTATGGCTACACCTTC
>TRBJ2-2|.|TRBD1|TRBV29-1
CSVETGANTGELFF
TGCAGCGTAGAGACAGGGGCGAACACCGGGGAGCTGTTTTTT
>TRBJ2-1|.|.|TRBV5-5
CASSKETAGFNEQFF
TGTGCCAGCAGCAAGGAGACGGCGGGGTTCAATGAGCAGTTCTTC
>TRBJ2-2|.|.|TRBV5-1
CASSLGRGTPGELFF
TGCGCCAGCAGCTTGGGAAGGGGGACCCCCGGGGAGCTGTTTTTT
>TRBJ1-2|few|TRBD1|TRBV7-9
CASSWTGVDYGYTF
TGTGCCAGCAGCTGGACAGGGGTGGACTATGGCTACACCTTC
>TRBJ2-1|once|TRBD2|TRBV7-2
CASSWTSGQIGFF
TGTGCCAGCAGCTGGACTAGCGGTCAAATCGGGTTCTTC
>TRBJ1-5|.|.|TRBV2
CASRRDQPQHF
TGTGCCAGCAGACGAGATCAGCCCCAGCATTTT
>TRBJ2-1|few|.|TRBV9
CASSVAGGHNEQFF
TGTGCCAGCAGCGTAGCGGGGGGCCACAATGAGCAGTTCTTC
>TRBJ1-5|.|.|TRBV10-2
CASSRQVGQPQHF
TGCGCCAGCAGCCGACAGGTCGGTCAGCCCCAGCATTTT
>TRBJ2-3|once|.|TRBV27
CASSLSTVGVNFQQYF
TGTGCCAGCAGTTTATCCACAGTAGGTGTTAACTTTCAGCAGTATTTT
>TRBJ2-3|few|TRBD1|TRBV19
CASSIPFGQGTDTQYF
TGTGCCAGTAGTATCCCCTTTGGACAGGGAACAGATACGCAGTATTTT
>TRBJ2-2|.|TRBD1|TRBV6-1
CASSVWTGGTGELFF
TGTGCCAGCAGTGTTTGGACAGGGGGCACCGGGGAGCTGTTTTTT
>TRBJ2-7|few|TRBD1|TRBV7-2
CASRFAGTGAYEQYF
TGTGCCAGCAGGTTCGCCGGGACAGGGGCCTACGAGCAGTACTTC
>TRBJ2-1|.|.|TRBV15
CATSRDRQRKQFF
TGTGCCACCAGCAGAGATAGGCAGCGTAAGCAGTTCTTC
>TRBJ2-1|few|TRBD1|TRBV28
CASSRYRGSSYNEQFF
TGTGCCAGCAGTCGGTACAGGGGATCCTCCTACAATGAGCAGTTCTTC
>TRBJ1-6|.|.|TRBV28
CASTRLSNSPLHF
TGTGCCAGCACTAGGTTATCTAATTCACCCCTCCACTTT
>TRBJ1-1|.|TRBD1|TRBV16
CASSAHPGQGQGNTEAFF
TGTGCCAGCAGCGCCCATCCGGGACAGGGACAAGGAAACACTGAAGCTTTCTTT
>TRBJ1-5|.|TRBD1|TRBV2
CASSVDRRSNLSQHF
TGTGCCAGCAGTGTGGACAGGCGGTCGAATTTATCCCAGCATTTT
>TRBJ2-1|.|TRBD2|TRBV11-2
CASSLVRGGPSEQFF
TGTGCCAGCAGCTTAGTGCGGGGGGGCCCGAGTGAGCAGTTCTTC